The 4 T cell receptor beta chains in this list originate from one sample, sequenced in a study of a mutant IDH1 vaccine in newly diagnosed glioma. The time point: week 11, during vaccination. Topical imiquimod was applied with each vaccine dose, which held 300 ug of mutant IDH1 20-mer peptide. These TCRs are of unknown antigen specificity. Method: immunoSEQ multiplex PCR; TCRdb's copy keeps in-frame clones and lacks some. The sample shows around 20,000 clones, roughly 86% of them seen only once. This sample comprised PBMCs, obtained from a glioma patient whose treatment included an IDH1 peptide vaccine. These receptor sequences come from a woman between 40 and 55 years old with glioma.

The chain combines TRBV2 with TRBJ2-7; TRBD2 agrees at 14 bases. Trimming took 6 bases from V and 7 from J; bases not matched to a gene: 11. The CDR3 consists of 16 residues. Germline-derived CDR1 and CDR2 are SNHLY and FYNNEI. The CDR3 nucleotides read TGTGCCAGCAGCCCACCGACTAGCGGGAGGGCGGGGGAGCAGTACTTC. This gives the protein CASSPPTSGRAGEQYF. Combining the CDR3 with reference TRBV2 and TRBJ2-7 gives the whole variable domain EPEVTQTPSHQVTQMGQEVILRCVPISNHLYFYWYRQILGQKVEFLVSFYNNEISEKSEIFDDQFSVERPDGSNFTLKIRSTKLEDSAMYFCASSPPTSGRAGEQYFGPGTRLTVT.

V is TRBV29-1 and J is TRBJ1-2; 8 bases are shared with TRBD1. The CDR3 has 15 amino acids. The V and J ends lost 4 bases and 0 bases, in that order; junction bases with no gene match: 7. The germline V gene has CDR1 SQVTM and CDR2 ANQGSEA. The DNA for the CDR3 is TGCAGCGTTGGGGCAGGGGGCATCGCTAACTATGGCTACACCTTC. As protein: CSVGAGGIANYGYTF.

The chain uses TRBV7-9 and TRBJ1-5; D not certain. CDR3 length: 12 residues. The ends were cut back, 0 bases at V and 11 bases at J, with 8 bases in the middle. Germline-derived CDR1 and CDR2 are SEHNR and FQNEAQ (reference sequence). The CDR3 spells CASSLAQSAQHF. As DNA, the CDR3 is TGTGCCAGCAGCTTAGCACAGTCGGCCCAGCATTTT.

J is TRBJ2-7 and V is TRBV2; perhaps TRBD1 as D (6 bases). Per the germline V gene, CDR1 is SNHLY and CDR2 is FYNNEI. V lost 6 bases and J lost 0, with 12 bases in between. The CDR3 loop spans 14 amino acids. The CDR3 sequence is CASRNRVRSYEQYF. The CDR3 DNA reads as TGTGCCAGCAGAAACAGGGTTCGCTCCTACGAGCAGTACTTC.